This TCR beta chain was retrieved from a study of cytomegalovirus exposure and HLA in healthy donors. Points from the study as a whole: It was in a later analysis that TCR association rates were seen to vary by HLA locus, highest for DRB1 and lowest for HLA-C. Productive status was seen about 90% or about 30% of the time for most TCR beta V segments in an earlier analysis. Cytomegalovirus association was assigned to about 150 TCR beta chains. A later analysis showed that HLA-associated TCR beta chains had undergone more clonal expansion than equally common others.

About this clone itself: The antigen is unknown.

V was clipped by 5 bases and J by 5 bases; unmatched bases: 9. This CDR3 is built from 14 residues. Germline-derived CDR1 and CDR2 are MNHEY and SVGAGI. The primer mix had 60 Vbeta and 13 Jbeta primers. Method: immunoSEQ multiplex PCR; TCRdb's copy keeps in-frame clones and lacks some. The table shows under 150,000 clones, with approximately 84% occurring only once. The chain links TRBV6-5 to TRBJ2-7; TRBD1 aligns across 7 bases. The sequence derives from a woman between 40 and 55 years old in good health and CMV-seronegative. Sequenced: PBMCs. CDR3 protein: CASSGRQGLDEQYF. In DNA form, the CDR3 reads TGTGCCAGCAGTGGACGACAGGGTTTGGACGAGCAGTACTTC.